These T cell receptor beta chains were read from a single sample in a study of blood T cell dynamics during melanoma immunotherapy. Using immunoSEQ multiplex PCR, the repertoire was profiled, and TCRdb retains in-frame clones only, with some absent. The data contain fewer than 4,500 clones, about 96% of them singletons. This material consisted of effector memory CD8+ T cells from blood, taken from a patient treated with checkpoint blockade. All receptors derive from a human donor with melanoma. CDR3s include the opening cysteine and the closing phenylalanine or tryptophan. The order of the fields is clone size, J gene, V gene, D gene, CDR3 DNA, CDR3 protein. A D gene is named only where the DNA matches it firmly. Size is omitted from some rows. Given values are once, few, many or a class for expanded clones.

size: .
J: TRBJ1-5
V: TRBV5-1
D: .
DNA: TGCGCCAGCAGCCCCGAGGGACCGGGACGCAATCAGCCCCAGCATTTT
CDR3: CASSPEGPGRNQPQHF

size: few
J: TRBJ2-7
V: TRBV6-1
D: TRBD1
DNA: TGTGCCAGCAGTGAGAGACAGGGTTACTCCTACGAGCAGTACTTC
CDR3: CASSERQGYSYEQYF

size: .
J: TRBJ1-4
V: TRBV9
D: .
DNA: TGTGCCAGCAGCGGCCGGGACCGAACTAATGAAAAACTGTTTTTT
CDR3: CASSGRDRTNEKLFF

size: few
J: TRBJ1-1
V: TRBV7-9
D: .
DNA: TGTGCCAGCAGCTACCCCAGGGGCTGGGCTTTCTTT
CDR3: CASSYPRGWAFF

size: .
J: TRBJ2-5
V: TRBV5-5
D: .
DNA: TGTGCCAGCAGCCCCCACCCACAGGGACCCCAAGAGACCCAGTACTTC
CDR3: CASSPHPQGPQETQYF

size: .
J: TRBJ2-3
V: TRBV5-1
D: TRBD2
DNA: TGCGCCAGCAGCCCCGGGACTAGCGGGCGAGCATCAGATACGCAGTATTTT
CDR3: CASSPGTSGRASDTQYF

size: .
J: TRBJ1-1
V: TRBV11-1
D: .
DNA: TGTGCCAGCAGCTCTCTGGCAGGACCGAACACTGAAGCTTTCTTT
CDR3: CASSSLAGPNTEAFF

size: .
J: TRBJ2-2
V: TRBV15
D: TRBD2
DNA: TGTGCCACCAGCGCCGGGACTAGCGGGAGCGCCGGGGAGCTGTTTTTT
CDR3: CATSAGTSGSAGELFF

size: .
J: TRBJ2-6
V: TRBV5-6
D: .
DNA: TGTGCCAGCAGCTTGGTCGTCAGGGCCCTCTCTGGGGCCAACGTCCTGACTTTC
CDR3: CASSLVVRALSGANVLTF

size: .
J: TRBJ2-2
V: TRBV5-5
D: TRBD1
DNA: TGTGCCAGCAGCTTGGAAGGGACAGGGGCAGACACCGGGGAGCTGTTTTTT
CDR3: CASSLEGTGADTGELFF

size: .
J: TRBJ2-3
V: TRBV28
D: TRBD2
DNA: TGTGCCAGCAGTTCCCTACACCCCGGGACTAGCGTATCTAGCACAGATACGCAGTATTTT
CDR3: CASSSLHPGTSVSSTDTQYF

size: .
J: TRBJ1-2
V: TRBV7-9
D: .
DNA: TGTGCCAGCAGCGCTCAGTATTACAATGGCTACACCTTC
CDR3: CASSAQYYNGYTF

size: .
J: TRBJ1-5
V: TRBV28
D: TRBD1
DNA: TGTGCCAGCAGTTCCCGGGACAGGGGTTTCCAGCCCCAGCATTTT
CDR3: CASSSRDRGFQPQHF

size: .
J: TRBJ1-4
V: TRBV16
D: .
DNA: TGTGCCAGCAGCCAATCGTCGGGGGGAGGTGAAAAACTGTTTTTT
CDR3: CASSQSSGGGEKLFF

size: .
J: TRBJ1-2
V: TRBV7-9
D: TRBD1
DNA: TGTGCCAGCAGCGACCATACAGGGGCGGACGGCTACACCTTC
CDR3: CASSDHTGADGYTF

size: .
J: TRBJ1-1
V: TRBV11-2
D: .
DNA: TGTGCCAGCAGGGGACAACCCTACGGGGACACTGAAGCTTTCTTT
CDR3: CASRGQPYGDTEAFF

size: .
J: TRBJ2-1
V: TRBV14
D: TRBD2
DNA: TGTGCCAGCAGCCAGTTGCTAACTAGCGGATACAATGAGCAGTTCTTC
CDR3: CASSQLLTSGYNEQFF

size: .
J: TRBJ2-2
V: TRBV7-6
D: .
DNA: TGTGCCAGCAGCTTAGCCCCCCCTTCGGCCGGGGAGCTGTTTTTT
CDR3: CASSLAPPSAGELFF

size: .
J: TRBJ2-7
V: TRBV5-1
D: TRBD1
DNA: TGCGCCAGCAGCTTGGGTGGACAGGGGTCCTACGAGCAGTACTTC
CDR3: CASSLGGQGSYEQYF

size: .
J: TRBJ2-3
V: TRBV4-2
D: TRBD1
DNA: TGTGCCAGCAGCTTGGGTGGGACAGGGGGCCCCACAGATACGCAGTACTTT
CDR3: CASSLGGTGGPTDTQYF

size: .
J: TRBJ2-1
V: TRBV15
D: TRBD1
DNA: TGTGCCACCAGCAGAGATTTAGGGGGCCAGTACAATGAGCAGTTCTTC
CDR3: CATSRDLGGQYNEQFF

size: once
J: TRBJ2-7
V: TRBV4-1
D: .
DNA: TGCGCCAGCAGCCAAGAAAACGGACAGATCTACGAGCAGTACTTC
CDR3: CASSQENGQIYEQYF

size: .
J: TRBJ2-7
V: TRBV6-6
D: .
DNA: TGTGCCAGCCGGTCTGGACTACCCTACGAGCAGTACTTC
CDR3: CASRSGLPYEQYF

size: .
J: TRBJ2-1
V: TRBV11-2
D: TRBD2
DNA: TGTGCCAGCAGCTTGGTAGCGGGACTCTACAATGAGCAGTTCTTC
CDR3: CASSLVAGLYNEQFF

size: few
J: TRBJ1-5
V: TRBV2
D: .
DNA: TGTGCCAGCAGTGAAAGTTCCGGACAGCCCCAGCATTTT
CDR3: CASSESSGQPQHF

size: .
J: TRBJ2-1
V: TRBV2
D: TRBD2
DNA: TGTGCCAGCAGTGATCTAGCGGGAAGTTACAATGAGCAGTTCTTC
CDR3: CASSDLAGSYNEQFF

size: .
J: TRBJ1-5
V: TRBV27
D: .
DNA: TGTGCCAGCAGCCAGGGTAGTCAGCCCCAGCATTTT
CDR3: CASSQGSQPQHF

size: .
J: TRBJ2-7
V: TRBV7-2
D: .
DNA: TGTGCCAGCAGCCCAAGTAGCGGATTATCCTACGAGCAGTACTTC
CDR3: CASSPSSGLSYEQYF

size: .
J: TRBJ2-1
V: TRBV27
D: .
DNA: TGTGCCAGCAGTTTAATTACGGGTGAGCAGTTCTTC
CDR3: CASSLITGEQFF

size: .
J: TRBJ2-1
V: TRBV2
D: TRBD2
DNA: TGTGCCAGCAGGGAGGGACTAGCGGGGTACAATGAGCAGTTCTTC
CDR3: CASREGLAGYNEQFF

size: once
J: TRBJ2-3
V: TRBV5-5
D: .
DNA: TGTGCCAGCAGCTTGTCAGGGACAGATACGCAGTATTTT
CDR3: CASSLSGTDTQYF

size: .
J: TRBJ2-1
V: TRBV29-1
D: TRBD2
DNA: TGCAGCGTTGAAGAGAGGCTAGCGGACCTCTCCTACAATGAGCAGTTCTTC
CDR3: CSVEERLADLSYNEQFF

size: .
J: TRBJ2-7
V: TRBV11-2
D: .
DNA: TGTGCCAGCAGCGAATACAGGTTCCCCCTAGGCGAGCAGTACTTC
CDR3: CASSEYRFPLGEQYF

size: .
J: TRBJ2-1
V: TRBV6-6
D: .
DNA: TGTGCCAGCAGAACAGGTTGGGGCCGGAATGAGCAGTTCTTC
CDR3: CASRTGWGRNEQFF

size: .
J: TRBJ1-6
V: TRBV6-9
D: .
DNA: TGTGCCAGATCAGGGGTTGGAAATTCACCCCTCCACTTT
CDR3: CARSGVGNSPLHF

size: .
J: TRBJ2-7
V: TRBV27
D: TRBD1
DNA: TGTGCCAGCAGCAAGACAGGGGGCGGGTACGAGCAGTACTTC
CDR3: CASSKTGGGYEQYF

size: .
J: TRBJ2-5
V: TRBV29-1
D: TRBD2
DNA: TGCAGCGTTGAGTACGGGAGGGGGATCCAAGAGACCCAGTACTTC
CDR3: CSVEYGRGIQETQYF

size: .
J: TRBJ2-7
V: TRBV2
D: TRBD2
DNA: TGTGCCAGCAGTGGTCGCGAGCGGGAGGACGAGCAGTACTTC
CDR3: CASSGREREDEQYF

size: .
J: TRBJ1-2
V: TRBV20-1
D: .
DNA: TGCAGTGCTGCCGGGGGGGAGGGCTACACCTTC
CDR3: CSAAGGEGYTF

size: .
J: TRBJ2-1
V: TRBV5-1
D: TRBD2
DNA: TGCGCCAGCCGAGACGCGGGAGGAGTCAATGAGCAGTTCTTC
CDR3: CASRDAGGVNEQFF

size: .
J: TRBJ2-7
V: TRBV5-1
D: TRBD1
DNA: TGCGCCAGCAGCCTAGACAGGGACAGGCCATCCTACGAGCAGTACTTC
CDR3: CASSLDRDRPSYEQYF

size: .
J: TRBJ2-7
V: TRBV11-2
D: .
DNA: TGTGCCAGCAGCTTAGTCCCCGGGTCGACCCACGAGCAGTACTTC
CDR3: CASSLVPGSTHEQYF